The clone carrying this T cell receptor beta chain has just one count. The source of the sample is a study of control samples from healthy donors and cancer patients. Libraries were prepared by immunoSEQ multiplex PCR; TCRdb keeps only in-frame clonotypes and omits some of them. The sample consists of more than 70,000 clones, about nine tenths of them appearing once. Specimen: blood. The TCR was taken from a woman in her 30s in good health.

CDR3 in amino acids: CASSSPGTSGLSSYNEQFF. In nucleotides, the CDR3 is TGTGCCAGCAGCTCCCCCGGGACTAGCGGGTTAAGCTCCTACAATGAGCAGTTCTTC. V and J are TRBV7-9 and TRBJ2-1; 12 bases align to TRBD2. The ends lost 4 bases at V and 0 bases at J; junction bases unmatched: 10. The CDR3 has 19 amino acids. Germline V gene data show CDR1 as SEHNR and CDR2 as FQNEAQ (reference sequence).